This T cell receptor beta chain was recorded in a study of T cell responses to AZD1222 COVID-19 vaccine. The protocol was immunoSEQ multiplex PCR, while the TCRdb copy is restricted to in-frame clones and leaves out a portion. The repertoire holds around 80,000 clones, with 80% to 90% as singletons. This CDR3 spans 15 amino acids. V was pared by 4 bases and J by 3 bases, with 8 bases of the junction left unmatched. Per the germline V gene, CDR1 is SGHRS and CDR2 is YFSETQ. This clone was recorded only once. Its antigen is unknown. Study-wide results and caveats: Researchers took repertoire samples only after the peak T cell response had come.

This clonotype was sampled from an adult who received the AZD1222 COVID-19 vaccine. The specimen was peripheral blood, collected 28 days after the second AZD1222 dose. This chain connects TRBV5-1 to TRBJ2-5; 8 bases line up with TRBD1. The CDR3 loop reads CASSQGQVPEETQYF. The CDR3 DNA follows: TGCGCCAGCAGCCAGGGACAGGTCCCGGAAGAGACCCAGTACTTC.